The following is a T cell receptor beta chain sequence with its context. Its antigen is as yet unknown. The data derive from a study of siplizumab effects on memory and regulatory T cells. Findings and caveats of the study: Mappable alloreactive CD4+ clones averaged about 70% Treg-derived with siplizumab versus about 27% in controls.

This CDR3 is 16 amino acids long. V dropped 0 bases and J dropped 1 base, with 11 bases sitting between them. Germline V gene sequence: CDR1 SGHTA, CDR2 FQGTGA. Each sample yielded about 9.2 x 10^4 assayed TCR templates. Measured with immunoSEQ multiplex PCR; TCRdb has only the in-frame clones, and not every one. The table has tens of thousands of clones, approximately 88% seen once. This TCR came from a human donor in good health. Sequencing was performed on Tregs sorted from blood. The chain links TRBV7-3 to TRBJ2-3; D may be TRBD1 (5 bases). The CDR3 loop is CASSLTRDRGTDTQYF. The CDR3 bases are TGTGCCAGCAGCTTAACGAGAGACAGAGGCACAGATACGCAGTATTTT.